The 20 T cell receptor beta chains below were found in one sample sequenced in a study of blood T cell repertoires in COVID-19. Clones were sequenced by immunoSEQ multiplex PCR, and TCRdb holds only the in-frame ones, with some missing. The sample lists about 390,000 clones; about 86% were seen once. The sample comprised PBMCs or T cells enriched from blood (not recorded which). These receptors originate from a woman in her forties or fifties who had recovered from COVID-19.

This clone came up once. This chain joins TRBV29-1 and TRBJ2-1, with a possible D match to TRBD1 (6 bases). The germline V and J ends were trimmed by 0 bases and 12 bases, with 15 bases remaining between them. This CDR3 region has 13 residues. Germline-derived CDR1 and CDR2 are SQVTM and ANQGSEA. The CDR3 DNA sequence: TGCAGCGTTGAAGATCCAGGGGCAAAGGGGCAGTTCTTC. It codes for CSVEDPGAKGQFF.

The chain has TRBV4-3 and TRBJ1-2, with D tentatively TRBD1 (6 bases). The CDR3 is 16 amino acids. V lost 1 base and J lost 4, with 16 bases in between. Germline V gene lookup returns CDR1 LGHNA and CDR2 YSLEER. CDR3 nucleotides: TGCGCCAGCAGCCAAGCTTACGGGGGGCGCGCCTATGGCTACACCTTC. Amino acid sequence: CASSQAYGGRAYGYTF.

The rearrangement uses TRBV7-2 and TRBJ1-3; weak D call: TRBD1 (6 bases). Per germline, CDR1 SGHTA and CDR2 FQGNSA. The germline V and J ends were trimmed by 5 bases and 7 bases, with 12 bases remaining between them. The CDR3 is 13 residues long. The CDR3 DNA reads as TGTGCCAGCAGCGTACAGCAGGGGAACACCATATATTTT. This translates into CASSVQQGNTIYF.

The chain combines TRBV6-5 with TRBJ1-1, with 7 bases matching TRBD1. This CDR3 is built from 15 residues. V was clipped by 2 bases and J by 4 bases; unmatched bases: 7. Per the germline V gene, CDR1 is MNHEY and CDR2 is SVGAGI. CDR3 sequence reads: CASSYAQRQGTEAFF. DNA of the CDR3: TGTGCCAGCAGTTACGCCCAAAGACAGGGCACTGAAGCTTTCTTT.

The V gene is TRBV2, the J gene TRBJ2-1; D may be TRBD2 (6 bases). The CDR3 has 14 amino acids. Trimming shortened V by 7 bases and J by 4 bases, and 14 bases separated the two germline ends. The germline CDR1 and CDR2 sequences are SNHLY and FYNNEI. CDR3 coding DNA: TGTGCCAGCATGCCCCGGACTATTTACAATGAGCAGTTCTTC. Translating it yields CASMPRTIYNEQFF.

The CDR3 reads CASSLALGRGGRGYTF. CDR3 DNA: TGTGCCAGCAGCTTGGCGCTTGGCAGGGGTGGTCGTGGCTACACCTTC. V and J are TRBV5-5 and TRBJ1-2, with D possibly matching TRBD1 (6 bases). CDR1 is SGHKS, CDR2 YYEKEE, per germline (reference sequence). V lost 0 bases and J 7 bases, leaving 19 bases between the germline ends. The CDR3 has 16 amino acids. The variable domain in full, completed from reference TRBV5-5 and TRBJ1-2, reads DAGVTQSPTHLIKTRGQQVTLRCSPISGHKSVSWYQQVLGQGPQFIFQYYEKEERGRGNFPDRFSARQFPNYSSELNVNALLLGDSALYLCASSLALGRGGRGYTFGSGTRLTVV.

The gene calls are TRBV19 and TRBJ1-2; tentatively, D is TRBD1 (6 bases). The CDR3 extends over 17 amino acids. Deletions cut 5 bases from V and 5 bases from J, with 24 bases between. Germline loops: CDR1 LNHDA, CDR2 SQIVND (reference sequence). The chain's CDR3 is CASSDAGIVRGGYGYTF. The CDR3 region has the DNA TGTGCCAGTAGTGATGCGGGTATCGTCAGGGGCGGATATGGCTACACCTTC.

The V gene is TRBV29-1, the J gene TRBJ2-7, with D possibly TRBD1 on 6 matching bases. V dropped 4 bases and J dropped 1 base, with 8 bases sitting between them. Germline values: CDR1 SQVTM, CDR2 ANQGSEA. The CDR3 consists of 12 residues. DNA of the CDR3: TGCAGCGTTGGGCAGGGGTCCTACGAGCAGTACTTC. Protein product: CSVGQGSYEQYF.

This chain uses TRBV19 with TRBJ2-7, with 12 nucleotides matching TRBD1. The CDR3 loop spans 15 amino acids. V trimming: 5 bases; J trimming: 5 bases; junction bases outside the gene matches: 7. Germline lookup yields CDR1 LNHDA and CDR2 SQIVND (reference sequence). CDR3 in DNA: TGTGCCAGTAGTCCCCGGGACAGGGGGCTCGACGAGCAGTACTTC. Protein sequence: CASSPRDRGLDEQYF.

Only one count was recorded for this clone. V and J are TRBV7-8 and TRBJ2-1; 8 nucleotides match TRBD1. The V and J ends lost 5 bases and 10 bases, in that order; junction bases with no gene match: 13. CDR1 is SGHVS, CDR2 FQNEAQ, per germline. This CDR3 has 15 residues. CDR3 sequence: CASSPLGTGRLEQFF. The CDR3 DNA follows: TGTGCCAGCAGCCCCCTGGGGACAGGTAGATTAGAGCAGTTCTTC.

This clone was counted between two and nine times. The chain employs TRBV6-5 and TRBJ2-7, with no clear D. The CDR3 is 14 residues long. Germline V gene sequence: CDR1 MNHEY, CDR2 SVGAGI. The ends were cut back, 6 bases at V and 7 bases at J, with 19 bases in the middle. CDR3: CASSPDIGLKEQYF. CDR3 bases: TGTGCCAGCAGCCCAGACATCGGCTTGAAGGAGCAGTACTTC.

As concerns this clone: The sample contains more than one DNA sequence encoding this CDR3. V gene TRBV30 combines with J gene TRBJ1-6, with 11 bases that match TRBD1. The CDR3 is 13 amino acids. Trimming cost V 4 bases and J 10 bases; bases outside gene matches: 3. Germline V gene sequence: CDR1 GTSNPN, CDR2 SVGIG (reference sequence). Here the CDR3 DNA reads TGTGCCTGGACTGGGACAGGGGGATCACCCCTCCACTTT. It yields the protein CAWTGTGGSPLHF.

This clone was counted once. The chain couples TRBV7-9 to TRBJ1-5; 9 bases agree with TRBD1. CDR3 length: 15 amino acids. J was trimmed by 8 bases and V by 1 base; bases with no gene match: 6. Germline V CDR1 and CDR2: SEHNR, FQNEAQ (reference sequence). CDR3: CASSLETGGMEPQHF. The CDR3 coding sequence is TGTGCCAGCAGCTTAGAGACAGGGGGAATGGAGCCCCAGCATTTT.

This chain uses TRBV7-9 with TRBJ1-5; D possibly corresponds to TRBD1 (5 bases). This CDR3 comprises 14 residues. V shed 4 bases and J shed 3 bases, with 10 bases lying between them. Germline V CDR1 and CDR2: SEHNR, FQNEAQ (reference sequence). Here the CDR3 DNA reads TGTGCCAGCAGCTACACAGGCCCCAATCAGCCCCAGCATTTT. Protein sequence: CASSYTGPNQPQHF.

In DNA, the CDR3 is TGTGCCAGCAGCCAAGATCCTGTAGGCGGGTCAGGCACAGATACGCAGTATTTT. This encodes CASSQDPVGGSGTDTQYF. This chain connects TRBV4-2 to TRBJ2-3, with TRBD2 as a possible D gene (5 bases). The CDR3 has 18 amino acids. The V end lost 0 bases, the J end lost 1 base, and 17 bases lay between the germline ends. From germline, CDR1 is LGHNA and CDR2 YNFKEQ.

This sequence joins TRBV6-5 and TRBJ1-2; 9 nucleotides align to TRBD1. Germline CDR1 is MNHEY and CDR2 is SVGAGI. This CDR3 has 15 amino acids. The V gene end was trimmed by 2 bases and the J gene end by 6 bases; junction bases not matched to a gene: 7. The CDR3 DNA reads TGTGCCAGCAGTTACGGAGAGAGGGACAGGGATGGCTACACCTTC. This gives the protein CASSYGERDRDGYTF.

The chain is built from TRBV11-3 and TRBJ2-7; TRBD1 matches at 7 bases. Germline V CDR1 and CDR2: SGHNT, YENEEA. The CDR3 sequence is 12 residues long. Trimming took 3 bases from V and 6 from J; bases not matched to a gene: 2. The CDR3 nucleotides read TGTGCCAGCAGCTTGAACAGGGGCGAGCAGTACTTC. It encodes CASSLNRGEQYF.

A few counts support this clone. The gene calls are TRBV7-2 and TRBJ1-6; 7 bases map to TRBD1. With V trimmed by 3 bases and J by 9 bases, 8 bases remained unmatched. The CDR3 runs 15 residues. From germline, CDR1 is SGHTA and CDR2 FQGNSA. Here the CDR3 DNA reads TGTGCCAGCAGCTTTGGTCGACAGGGCGCTTCACCCCTCCACTTT. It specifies CASSFGRQGASPLHF.

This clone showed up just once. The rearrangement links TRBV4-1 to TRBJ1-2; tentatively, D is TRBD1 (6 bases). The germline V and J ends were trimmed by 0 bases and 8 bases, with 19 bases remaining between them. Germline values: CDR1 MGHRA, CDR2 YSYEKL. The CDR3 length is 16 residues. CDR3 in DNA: TGCGCCAGCAGCCAAGAAGGGGTTGGAACAGGGAGAGGCTACACCTTC. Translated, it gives CASSQEGVGTGRGYTF.

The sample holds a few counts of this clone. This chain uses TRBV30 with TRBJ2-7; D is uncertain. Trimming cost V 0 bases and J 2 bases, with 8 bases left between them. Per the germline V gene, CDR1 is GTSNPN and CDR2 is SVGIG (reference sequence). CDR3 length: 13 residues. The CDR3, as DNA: TGTGCCTGGAGTGTAACACTACCCTACGAGCAGTACTTC. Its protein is CAWSVTLPYEQYF.